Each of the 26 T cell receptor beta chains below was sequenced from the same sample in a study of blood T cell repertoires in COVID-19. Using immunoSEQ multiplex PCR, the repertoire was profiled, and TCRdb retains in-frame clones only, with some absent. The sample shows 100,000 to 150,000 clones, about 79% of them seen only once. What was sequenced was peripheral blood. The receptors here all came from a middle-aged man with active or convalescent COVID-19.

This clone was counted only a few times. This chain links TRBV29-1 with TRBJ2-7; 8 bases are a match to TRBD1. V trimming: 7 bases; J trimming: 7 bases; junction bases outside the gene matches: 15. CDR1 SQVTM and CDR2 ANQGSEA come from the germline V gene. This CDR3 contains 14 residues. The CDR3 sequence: CSAKPMGTGQEQYF. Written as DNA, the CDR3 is TGCAGCGCCAAACCCATGGGGACAGGCCAGGAGCAGTACTTC.

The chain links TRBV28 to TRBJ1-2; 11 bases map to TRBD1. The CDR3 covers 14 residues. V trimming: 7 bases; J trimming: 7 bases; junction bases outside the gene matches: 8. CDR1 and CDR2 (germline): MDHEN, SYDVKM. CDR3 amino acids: CASKPTGTGGGYTF. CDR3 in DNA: TGTGCCAGCAAACCGACCGGGACAGGGGGTGGCTACACCTTC.

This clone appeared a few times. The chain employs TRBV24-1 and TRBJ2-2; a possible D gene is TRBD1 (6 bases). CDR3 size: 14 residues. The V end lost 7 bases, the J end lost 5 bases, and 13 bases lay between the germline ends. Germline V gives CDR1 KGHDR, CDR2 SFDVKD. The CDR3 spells CATSGIQGTGELFF. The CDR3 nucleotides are TGTGCCACCAGCGGAATACAGGGAACCGGGGAGCTGTTTTTT.

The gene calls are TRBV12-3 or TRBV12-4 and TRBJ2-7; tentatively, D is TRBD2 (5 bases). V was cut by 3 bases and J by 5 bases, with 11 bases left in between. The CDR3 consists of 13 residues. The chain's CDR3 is CASSFASSDEQYF. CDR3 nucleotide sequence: TGTGCCAGCAGTTTTGCTAGCTCGGACGAGCAGTACTTC.

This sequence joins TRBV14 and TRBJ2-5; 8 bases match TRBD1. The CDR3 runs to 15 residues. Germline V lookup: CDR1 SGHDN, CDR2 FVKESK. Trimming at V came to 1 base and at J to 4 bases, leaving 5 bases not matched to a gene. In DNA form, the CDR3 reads TGTGCCAGCAGCCAAGTGCAGGGGGCTGGAGAGACCCAGTACTTC. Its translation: CASSQVQGAGETQYF.

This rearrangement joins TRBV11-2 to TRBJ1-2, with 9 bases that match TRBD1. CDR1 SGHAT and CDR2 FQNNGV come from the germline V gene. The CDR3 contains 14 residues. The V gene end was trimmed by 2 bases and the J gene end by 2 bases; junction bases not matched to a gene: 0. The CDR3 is CASSLTGGNYGYTF. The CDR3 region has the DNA TGTGCCAGCAGCTTAACAGGGGGCAACTATGGCTACACCTTC.

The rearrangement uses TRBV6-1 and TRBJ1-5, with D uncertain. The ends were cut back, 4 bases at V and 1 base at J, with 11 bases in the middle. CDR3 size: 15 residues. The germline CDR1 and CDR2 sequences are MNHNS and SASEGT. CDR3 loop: CASSVAHWSNQPQHF. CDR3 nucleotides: TGTGCCAGCAGTGTAGCCCACTGGAGCAATCAGCCCCAGCATTTT.

CDR3 in DNA: TGTGCCAGTAGTGGAACCCGGGTCCTTCTTAATGAAAAACTGTTTTTT. This translates into CASSGTRVLLNEKLFF. V and J are TRBV19 and TRBJ1-4; D not resolved. Germline V gene data show CDR1 as LNHDA and CDR2 as SQIVND (reference sequence). CDR3 length: 16 amino acids. Trimming stripped 5 bases from V and 4 bases from J, with 17 bases between.

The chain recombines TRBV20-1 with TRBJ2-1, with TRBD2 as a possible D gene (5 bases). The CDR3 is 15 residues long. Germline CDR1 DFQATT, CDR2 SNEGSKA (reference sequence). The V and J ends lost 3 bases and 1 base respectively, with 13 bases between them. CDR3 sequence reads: CSASIGSGSYNEQFF. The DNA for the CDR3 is TGCAGTGCTAGTATCGGAAGCGGTTCCTACAATGAGCAGTTCTTC.

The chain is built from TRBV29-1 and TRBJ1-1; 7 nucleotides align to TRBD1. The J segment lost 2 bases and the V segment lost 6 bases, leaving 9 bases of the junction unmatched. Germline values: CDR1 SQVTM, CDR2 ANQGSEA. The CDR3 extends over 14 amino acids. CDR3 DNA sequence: TGCAGCGTCCCGACAGGGTACGGAAACACTGAAGCTTTCTTT. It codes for CSVPTGYGNTEAFF.

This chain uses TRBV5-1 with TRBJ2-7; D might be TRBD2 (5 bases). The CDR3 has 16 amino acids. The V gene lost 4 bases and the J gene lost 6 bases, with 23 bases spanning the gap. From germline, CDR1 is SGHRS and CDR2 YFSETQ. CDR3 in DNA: TGCGCCAGCAGCCAGCGGACCGGCACTCTTAAAGCCGAGCAGTACTTC. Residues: CASSQRTGTLKAEQYF. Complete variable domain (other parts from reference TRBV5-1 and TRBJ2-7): KAGVTQTPRYLIKTRGQQVTLSCSPISGHRSVSWYQQTPGQGLQFLFEYFSETQRNKGNFPGRFSGRQFSNSRSEMNVSTLELGDSALYLCASSQRTGTLKAEQYFGPGTRLTVT.

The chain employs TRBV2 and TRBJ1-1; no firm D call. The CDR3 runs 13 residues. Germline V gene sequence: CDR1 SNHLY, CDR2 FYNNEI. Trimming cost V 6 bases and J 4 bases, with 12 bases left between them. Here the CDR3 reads CASRSPPSTEAFF. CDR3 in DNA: TGTGCCAGCAGATCCCCCCCGAGCACTGAAGCTTTCTTT.

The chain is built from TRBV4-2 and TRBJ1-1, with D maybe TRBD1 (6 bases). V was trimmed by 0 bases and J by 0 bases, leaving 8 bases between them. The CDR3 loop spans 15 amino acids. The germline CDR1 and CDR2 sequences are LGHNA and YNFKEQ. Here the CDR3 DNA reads TGTGCCAGCAGCCAAGAAGGACAGATGAACACTGAAGCTTTCTTT. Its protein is CASSQEGQMNTEAFF.

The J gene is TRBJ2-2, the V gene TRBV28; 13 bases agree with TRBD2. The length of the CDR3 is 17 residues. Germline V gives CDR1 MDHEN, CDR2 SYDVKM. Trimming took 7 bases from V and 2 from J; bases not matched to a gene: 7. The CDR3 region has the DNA TGTGCCAGCACGCAGGGACTAGCGGGACGTAACACCGGGGAGCTGTTTTTT. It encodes CASTQGLAGRNTGELFF.

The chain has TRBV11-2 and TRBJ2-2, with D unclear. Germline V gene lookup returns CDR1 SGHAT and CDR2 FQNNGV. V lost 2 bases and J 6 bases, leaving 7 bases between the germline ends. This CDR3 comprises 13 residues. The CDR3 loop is CASSLKIAGELFF. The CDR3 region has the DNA TGTGCCAGCAGCTTAAAGATAGCCGGGGAGCTGTTTTTT.

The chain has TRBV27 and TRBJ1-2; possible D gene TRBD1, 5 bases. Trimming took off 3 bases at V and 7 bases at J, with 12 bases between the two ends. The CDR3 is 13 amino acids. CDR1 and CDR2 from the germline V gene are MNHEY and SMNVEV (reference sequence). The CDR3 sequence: CASSFHPTVGYTF. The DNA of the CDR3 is TGTGCCAGCAGTTTCCACCCGACAGTTGGCTACACCTTC.

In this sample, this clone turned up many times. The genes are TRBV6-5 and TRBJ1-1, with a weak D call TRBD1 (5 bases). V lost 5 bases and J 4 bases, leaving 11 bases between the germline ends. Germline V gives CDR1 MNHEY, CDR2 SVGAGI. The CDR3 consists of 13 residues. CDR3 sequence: CASSKTVSTEAFF. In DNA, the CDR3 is TGTGCCAGCAGTAAGACAGTTAGCACTGAAGCTTTCTTT.

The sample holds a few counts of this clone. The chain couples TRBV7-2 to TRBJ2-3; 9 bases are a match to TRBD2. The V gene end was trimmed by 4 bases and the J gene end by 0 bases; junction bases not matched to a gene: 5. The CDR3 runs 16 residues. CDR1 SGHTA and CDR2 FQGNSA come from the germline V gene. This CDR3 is CASSSRRGGSTDTQYF. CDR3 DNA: TGTGCCAGCAGCTCCAGGCGGGGGGGTAGCACAGATACGCAGTATTTT.

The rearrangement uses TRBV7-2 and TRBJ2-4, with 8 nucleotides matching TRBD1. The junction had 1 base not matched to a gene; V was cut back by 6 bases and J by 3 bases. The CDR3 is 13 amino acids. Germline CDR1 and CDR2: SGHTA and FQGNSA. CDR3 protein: CASSTGGKNIQYF. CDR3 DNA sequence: TGTGCCAGCAGTACAGGGGGCAAAAACATTCAGTACTTC.

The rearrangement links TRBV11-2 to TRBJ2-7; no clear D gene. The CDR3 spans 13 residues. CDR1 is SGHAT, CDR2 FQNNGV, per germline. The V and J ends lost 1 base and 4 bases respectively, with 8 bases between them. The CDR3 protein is CASSLGPQYEQYF. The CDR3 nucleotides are TGTGCCAGCAGCTTAGGTCCCCAATACGAGCAGTACTTC.

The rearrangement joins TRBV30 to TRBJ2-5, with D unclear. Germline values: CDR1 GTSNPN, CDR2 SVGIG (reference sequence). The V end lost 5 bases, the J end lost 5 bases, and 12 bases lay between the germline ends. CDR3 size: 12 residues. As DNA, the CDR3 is TGTGCCTGGCTTGACATCGGCGAGACCCAGTACTTC. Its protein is CAWLDIGETQYF.

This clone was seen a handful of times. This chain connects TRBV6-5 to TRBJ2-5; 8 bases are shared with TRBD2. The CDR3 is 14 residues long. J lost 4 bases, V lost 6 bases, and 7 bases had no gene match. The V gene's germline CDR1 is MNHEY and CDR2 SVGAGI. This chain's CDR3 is CASRESGGVETQYF. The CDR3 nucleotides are TGTGCCAGCAGGGAGAGCGGGGGTGTAGAGACCCAGTACTTC.

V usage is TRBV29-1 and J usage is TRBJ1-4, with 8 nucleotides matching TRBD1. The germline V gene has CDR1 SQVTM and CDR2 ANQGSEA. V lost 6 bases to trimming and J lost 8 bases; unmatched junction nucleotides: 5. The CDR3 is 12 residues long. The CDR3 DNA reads TGCAGCGTCCAGGGGGCGCAGGAAAAACTGTTTTTT. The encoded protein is CSVQGAQEKLFF.

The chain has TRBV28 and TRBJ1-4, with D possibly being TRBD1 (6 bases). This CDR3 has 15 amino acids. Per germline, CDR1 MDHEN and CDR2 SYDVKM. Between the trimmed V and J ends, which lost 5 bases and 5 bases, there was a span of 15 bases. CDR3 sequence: CASSPPGGRNEKLFF. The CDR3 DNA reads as TGTGCCAGCAGTCCGCCGGGGGGGCGGAATGAAAAACTGTTTTTT.

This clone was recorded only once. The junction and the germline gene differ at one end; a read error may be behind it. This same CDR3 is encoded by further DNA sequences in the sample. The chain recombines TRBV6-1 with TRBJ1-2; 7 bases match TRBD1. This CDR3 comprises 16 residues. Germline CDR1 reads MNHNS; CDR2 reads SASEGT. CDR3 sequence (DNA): TGTGCCAGTAGTGCCGGACAGGCGGCCGCCCAAGGGGCCTACACCTTC. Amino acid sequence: CASSAGQAAAQGAYTF.

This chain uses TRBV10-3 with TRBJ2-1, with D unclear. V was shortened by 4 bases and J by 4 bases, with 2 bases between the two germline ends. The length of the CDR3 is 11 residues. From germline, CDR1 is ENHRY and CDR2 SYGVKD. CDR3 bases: TGTGCCATCAGTGCGTACAATGAGCAGTTCTTC. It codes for CAISAYNEQFF.